This T cell receptor (beta chain) is from a study of blood T cell repertoires in COVID-19. This clone has more than one count but fewer than ten. The protocol was immunoSEQ multiplex PCR, while the TCRdb copy is restricted to in-frame clones and leaves out a portion. The profile covers approximately 200,000 clones, with over 80% appearing a single time and approximately 2.4% taken by the ten largest. CDR3 size: 14 residues. The germline gives CDR1 GTSNPN, CDR2 SVGIG (reference sequence). V shed 4 bases, J shed 0 bases, and the junction held 5 bases outside the gene matches. The TCR comes from a man aged 25-45 years with COVID-19, enrolled during active disease. V usage is TRBV30 and J usage is TRBJ1-2; 7 bases align to TRBD1. The specimen was peripheral blood. CDR3 loop: CAWKQGPANYGYTF. The CDR3 DNA reads as TGTGCCTGGAAACAGGGGCCAGCTAACTATGGCTACACCTTC.